The 17 T cell receptor beta chains below all came from one sample that was sequenced in a study of cytomegalovirus exposure and HLA in healthy donors. With 60 Vbeta and 13 Jbeta primers, the PCR was carried out. Clones were read by immunoSEQ multiplex PCR, and TCRdb kept only the in-frame ones, dropping some. The data contain 180,000 or so clones, approximately 85% of them singletons. The sample comprised PBMCs. The source of these receptors is a young man in good health and CMV-seropositive.

This clone was recorded only once. The rearrangement links TRBV27 to TRBJ1-2; possibly TRBD1 for D (6 bases). Trimming pared 5 bases from V and 4 bases from J, leaving 11 bases between. Germline CDR1 reads MNHEY; CDR2 reads SMNVEV (reference sequence). There are 13 residues in the CDR3. CDR3: CASSPGTFYGYTF. The CDR3 bases are TGTGCCAGCAGTCCCGGGACATTCTATGGCTACACCTTC.

The genes are TRBV5-1 and TRBJ1-1, with D unresolved. Looked up from germline, CDR1 is SGHRS and CDR2 is YFSETQ. CDR3 length: 14 residues. V dropped 0 bases and J dropped 5 bases, with 11 bases sitting between them. CDR3 loop: CASSLEEVATEAFF. CDR3 nucleotide sequence: TGCGCCAGCAGCTTGGAAGAGGTGGCTACTGAAGCTTTCTTT.

The chain links TRBV2 to TRBJ2-6; 8 bases are shared with TRBD2. CDR3 length: 16 residues. The V segment lost 7 bases and the J segment 3 bases; nucleotides outside the gene matches: 8. CDR1 is SNHLY, CDR2 FYNNEI, per germline. The CDR3: CASNFRGGGGANVLTF. As DNA, the CDR3 is TGTGCCAGCAATTTCCGGGGGGGAGGTGGGGCCAACGTCCTGACTTTC.

The chain is built from TRBV7-7 and TRBJ2-3; tentatively, D is TRBD2 (6 bases). The CDR3 loop spans 13 amino acids. V gave up 5 bases and J gave up 4 bases, with 10 bases separating them. Looked up from germline, CDR1 is SSHAT and CDR2 is FNYEAQ (reference sequence). This chain's CDR3 is CASSRDFSDTQYF. As DNA, the CDR3 is TGTGCCAGCAGCCGGGACTTCTCAGATACGCAGTATTTT. The complete variable domain, with remaining parts taken from reference TRBV7-7 and TRBJ2-3, reads GAGVSQSPRYKVTKRGQDVTLRCDPISSHATLYWYQQALGQGPEFLTYFNYEAQPDKSGLPSDRFSAERPEGSISTLTIQRTEQRDSAMYRCASSRDFSDTQYFGPGTRLTVL.

CDR3 nucleotides: TGTGCCAGCAGCCCCCGCCCGGGCGCGGGGGGCCTCACCGGGGAGCTGTTTTTT. The encoded protein is CASSPRPGAGGLTGELFF. The chain uses TRBV9 and TRBJ2-2; 8 bases fit TRBD2. The J segment lost 4 bases and the V segment lost 4 bases, leaving 15 bases of the junction unmatched. This CDR3 spans 18 amino acids. The V gene's germline CDR1 is SGDLS and CDR2 YYNGEE.

The V and J genes are TRBV2 and TRBJ1-4; 8 bases match TRBD1. The trim removed 6 bases at V and 0 bases at J, leaving 3 bases unmatched. CDR1 is SNHLY, CDR2 FYNNEI, per germline. This CDR3 spans 15 amino acids. The CDR3 sequence is CASSVQGATNEKLFF. The CDR3 bases are TGTGCCAGCAGCGTACAGGGGGCAACTAATGAAAAACTGTTTTTT.

The chain recombines TRBV6-5 with TRBJ2-1, with 9 bases aligning to TRBD2. Trimming cost V 7 bases and J 8 bases; bases outside gene matches: 6. CDR1 MNHEY and CDR2 SVGAGI come from the germline V gene. The CDR3 totals 13 residues. CDR3 region: CASKAGGRDEQFF. CDR3 bases: TGTGCCAGCAAGGCGGGGGGGAGAGATGAGCAGTTCTTC.

J is TRBJ1-5 and V is TRBV6-1; tentative D call: TRBD1 (6 bases). The CDR3 totals 13 residues. V shed 7 bases and J shed 4 bases, with 11 bases lying between them. Germline CDR1 is MNHNS and CDR2 is SASEGT. The CDR3 spells CASTRGVNQPQHF. DNA for the CDR3: TGTGCCAGCACCAGGGGAGTGAATCAGCCCCAGCATTTT.

Points on this clone: Different DNA sequences within this sample yield the same CDR3. The rearrangement uses TRBV6-1 and TRBJ2-7; 12 positions match TRBD2. Germline loops: CDR1 MNHNS, CDR2 SASEGT. The CDR3 covers 15 residues. The J segment lost 1 base and the V segment lost 2 bases, leaving 0 bases of the junction unmatched. This CDR3 reads CASSELAGGSYEQYF. CDR3 DNA sequence: TGTGCCAGCAGTGAACTAGCGGGGGGGTCCTACGAGCAGTACTTC.

The rearrangement uses TRBV4-2 and TRBJ1-5, with D hard to call. The V end was cut by 0 bases, the J end by 7 bases, with 7 bases between. The germline gives CDR1 LGHNA, CDR2 YNFKEQ. The CDR3 is 13 residues long. The CDR3 region has the DNA TGTGCCAGCAGCCAAGATATCGTCCAGCCCCAGCATTTT. Translated: CASSQDIVQPQHF.

This chain links TRBV6-5 with TRBJ2-2, with a possible D match to TRBD1 (6 bases). The V gene lost 4 bases and the J gene lost 6 bases, with 12 bases spanning the gap. The germline V gene encodes CDR1 MNHEY and CDR2 SVGAGI. This CDR3 has 14 residues. The CDR3, as DNA: TGTGCCAGCAGTTCCGTACAGGGATCCGGGGAGCTGTTTTTT. Translating it yields CASSSVQGSGELFF.

The chain employs TRBV6-5 and TRBJ1-5; 7 bases match TRBD1. Germline CDR1 and CDR2: MNHEY and SVGAGI. V lost 6 bases, J lost 4 bases, and 9 bases stayed unmatched. The CDR3 runs to 15 residues. The CDR3 is CASRSHSGGNQPQHF. The CDR3 DNA reads as TGTGCCAGCAGATCGCACTCAGGGGGGAATCAGCCCCAGCATTTT.

This rearrangement joins TRBV9 to TRBJ1-1, with D possibly being TRBD1 (5 bases). The CDR3 loop spans 15 amino acids. Trimming stripped 0 bases from V and 0 bases from J, with 9 bases between. Germline V CDR1 and CDR2: SGDLS, YYNGEE. CDR3 sequence (DNA): TGTGCCAGCAGCGTAGGGGGCCTCATGAACACTGAAGCTTTCTTT. Residues: CASSVGGLMNTEAFF.

V usage is TRBV27 and J usage is TRBJ1-2; 11 positions agree with TRBD1. The CDR3 consists of 15 residues. CDR1 and CDR2 from the germline V gene are MNHEY and SMNVEV (reference sequence). V dropped 5 bases and J dropped 4; count of bases not matched to a gene: 6. The DNA of the CDR3 is TGTGCCAGCAGTCCCGGACAGGGGGCTTTCTATGGCTACACCTTC. Its protein product is CASSPGQGAFYGYTF.

The chain links TRBV6-1 to TRBJ1-3; D gene ambiguous. Germline values: CDR1 MNHNS, CDR2 SASEGT. CDR3 size: 14 residues. The V end lost 2 bases, the J end lost 2 bases, and 7 bases lay between the germline ends. The CDR3 sequence is CASSERSTGNTIYF. The DNA for the CDR3 is TGTGCCAGCAGTGAAAGGAGCACTGGAAACACCATATATTTT.

The chain recombines TRBV27 with TRBJ1-2; no clear D gene. The CDR3 is 13 amino acids. Germline CDR1 MNHEY, CDR2 SMNVEV (reference sequence). V was cut by 4 bases and J by 3 bases, with 9 bases left in between. As DNA, the CDR3 is TGTGCCAGCAGTTCCCCAGGCTACTATGGCTACACCTTC. Translation: CASSSPGYYGYTF.

The chain carries TRBV15 and TRBJ2-5; D is possibly TRBD1 (6 bases). There are 16 residues in the CDR3. Trimming took off 4 bases at V and 3 bases at J, with 18 bases between the two ends. Germline-derived CDR1 and CDR2 are LNHNV and YYDKDF (reference sequence). The CDR3 is CATSTLHRERKETQYF. The CDR3 region has the DNA TGTGCCACCAGCACCTTACACAGGGAGCGCAAAGAGACCCAGTACTTC.